This entry features one T cell receptor beta chain sequence. V shed 6 bases, J shed 5 bases, and the junction held 12 bases outside the gene matches. This CDR3 spans 17 amino acids. Germline V gives CDR1 SNHLY, CDR2 FYNNEI. This record belongs to a study of blood T cell repertoires in COVID-19. Study-level information: Some COVID-19 samples were acute and others convalescent; all came from the United States, Italy and Spain. T cells, B-cell-depleted T cells, or PBMCs provided the cDNA or gDNA that served as material.

Original handling: Estimated nucleated cell counts came from reference gene primer amplification. Some clones are missing from TCRdb's copy, which holds only in-frame ones; the method was immunoSEQ multiplex PCR. The V and J calls and clone size were taken over from that table, and D and trimming were inferred from the DNA. The sample includes fewer than 250,000 clones, roughly 80% of them seen just once. Source material: peripheral blood. This chain links TRBV2 with TRBJ2-7, with TRBD2 identical over 14 bases. The clonotype was recovered from a woman aged 50 to 60 with acute or convalescent COVID-19. CDR3 in amino acids: CASSLGATSGRADEQYF. CDR3 nucleotides: TGTGCCAGCAGCCTGGGGGCGACTAGCGGGAGGGCCGACGAGCAGTACTTC.